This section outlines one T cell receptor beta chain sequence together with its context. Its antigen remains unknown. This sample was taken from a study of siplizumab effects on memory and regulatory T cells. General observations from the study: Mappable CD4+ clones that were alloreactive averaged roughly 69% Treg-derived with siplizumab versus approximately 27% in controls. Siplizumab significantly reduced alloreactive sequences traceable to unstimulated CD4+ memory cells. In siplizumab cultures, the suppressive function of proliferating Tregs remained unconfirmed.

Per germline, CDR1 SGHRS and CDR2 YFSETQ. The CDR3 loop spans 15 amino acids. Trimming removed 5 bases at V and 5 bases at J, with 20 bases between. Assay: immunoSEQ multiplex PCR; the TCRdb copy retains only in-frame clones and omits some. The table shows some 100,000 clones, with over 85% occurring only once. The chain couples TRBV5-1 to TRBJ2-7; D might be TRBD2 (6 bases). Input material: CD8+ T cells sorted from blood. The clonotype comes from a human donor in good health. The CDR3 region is CASSGRGGQTNEQYF. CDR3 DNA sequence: TGCGCCAGCAGTGGTAGGGGAGGTCAGACGAACGAGCAGTACTTC.